Listed below are T cell receptor beta chains from one sample, sequenced in a study of PD-1 blockade in mismatch repair-deficient tumors. The assay was immunoSEQ multiplex PCR, and TCRdb's table has in-frame clones only and misses some. The table includes about 110,000 clones, over 65% detected once. The specimen was peripheral blood, collected about 60 weeks after starting pembrolizumab. Receptor source: an adult with mismatch repair-deficient cancer. Both conserved end residues are part of each CDR3. D genes are given only for firm matches. For some rows the clone size is stated as once, few or many, or as a class when expanded; others skip it.

TGTGCCAGTAGTGCCCCTAGCACCACCGGGGAGCTGTTTTTT CASSAPSTTGELFF NA NA TRBJ2-2 TRBV30
TGCGCCAGCAGCATCGGACAGGGACGTTTTCAGACCCAGTACTTC CASSIGQGRFQTQYF NA TRBD1 TRBJ2-5 TRBV5-1
TGTGCCAGCTCGAAAGAGAGGACTAGTAATTGGAATGAGCAGTTCTTC CASSKERTSNWNEQFF NA TRBD2 TRBJ2-1 TRBV18
TGTGCCAGCAGTGATCGGACTAGCGGGAGGGCCAACGAGCAGTACTTC CASSDRTSGRANEQYF once TRBD2 TRBJ2-7 TRBV25-1
TGTGCCAGCAGTGAGAACACAGATACGCAGTATTTT CASSENTDTQYF NA NA TRBJ2-3 TRBV25-1
TGTGCCAGCAGCTTACGTGACAGGGGAAGCAATGAGCAGTTCTTC CASSLRDRGSNEQFF NA TRBD1 TRBJ2-1 TRBV7-9
TGTGCCAGCAGCTTGGGCGGACAGGGGGGCTACACCTTC CASSLGGQGGYTF NA TRBD1 TRBJ1-2 TRBV11-2
TGTGCCAGCATCAGACGGTGGATAGGGACAGGGGACTACGAGCAGTACTTC CASIRRWIGTGDYEQYF NA TRBD1 TRBJ2-7 TRBV2
TGTGCCATCAGTGAAGCGGCTAGCGGGAACTACAATGAGCAGTTCTTC CAISEAASGNYNEQFF NA TRBD2 TRBJ2-1 TRBV10-3
TGTGCCAGCAGCCGGACAGGGGTCTACGAGCAGTACTTC CASSRTGVYEQYF NA TRBD1 TRBJ2-7 TRBV11-2
TGTGCCAGCAGTTATCTCGCTTCCAGGTCCTACAATGAGCAGTTCTTC CASSYLASRSYNEQFF NA NA TRBJ2-1 TRBV5-4
TGTGCTAGCAGCCCGGAGCTAGGACAGTCCTACGAGCAGTACTTC CASSPELGQSYEQYF NA NA TRBJ2-7 TRBV7-7
TGTGCCAGCAGCTTGAAAGCGGGATCCTCCTACAATGAGCAGTTCTTC CASSLKAGSSYNEQFF few TRBD2 TRBJ2-1 TRBV7-3
TGCGCCAGCAGCTACTGGACAGGGGACACTGAAGCTTTCTTT CASSYWTGDTEAFF NA TRBD1 TRBJ1-1 TRBV5-1
TGTGCCAGTAGTACCCTCGGACAGGGGGCGACGACCAAAAACATTCAGTACTTC CASSTLGQGATTKNIQYF NA TRBD1 TRBJ2-4 TRBV19
TGTGCCAGCAGCTTAGCCCAAGGCCAACAAGAGCAGTTCTTC CASSLAQGQQEQFF NA NA TRBJ2-1 TRBV11-3
TGTGCCAGCAGACGAGGGGGCGGGAACACTGAAGCTTTCTTT CASRRGGGNTEAFF NA TRBD1 TRBJ1-1 TRBV7-2
TGTGCCAGCAGTTCGCCCCGGGGCGCCTCACCAAGGGGCTACGAGCAGTACTTC CASSSPRGASPRGYEQYF NA NA TRBJ2-7 TRBV27
TGCAGCGTTGAGGGTTCGCCCGACAGGGGATGGGGAAACACCATATATTTT CSVEGSPDRGWGNTIYF NA TRBD1 TRBJ1-3 TRBV29-1
TGTGCCAGCAGTGTCCGGGGCTACGAGCAGTACTTC CASSVRGYEQYF NA NA TRBJ2-7 TRBV6-5
TGTGCCAGCAAGGCCGCCTCGAACACCGGGGAGCTGTTTTTT CASKAASNTGELFF NA NA TRBJ2-2 TRBV2
TGTGCCAGTAGTGGGACAGCCCTGAACACTGAAGCTTTCTTT CASSGTALNTEAFF NA TRBD1 TRBJ1-1 TRBV19
TGCGCCAGCAGCCCAAACACGGCGGACTATGGCTACACCTTC CASSPNTADYGYTF NA NA TRBJ1-2 TRBV5-1
TGTGCCAGCAGTTTTTACTCTGGGGCCAACGTCCTGACTTTC CASSFYSGANVLTF NA NA TRBJ2-6 TRBV27
TGCGCCAGCAGCAAAACCGAACCCGAAGAGACCCAGTACTTC CASSKTEPEETQYF NA NA TRBJ2-5 TRBV5-1
TGTGCCAGCAGCAAAGTTAGGGGGTACGAGCAGTACTTC CASSKVRGYEQYF NA NA TRBJ2-7 TRBV21-1
TGTGCCAGCAGCAGAACCCCTATCTCCTACAATGAGCAGTTCTTC CASSRTPISYNEQFF NA NA TRBJ2-1 TRBV27
TGTGCCTGGAGTTTGGACGGTAACACTGAAGCTTTCTTT CAWSLDGNTEAFF NA NA TRBJ1-1 TRBV30
TGTGCCAGCAGTGACAGGGGTAGGAGCTCCTACAATGAGCAGTTCTTC CASSDRGRSSYNEQFF NA NA TRBJ2-1 TRBV6-1
TGTGCCAGCGGGGACTACCGCACAGATACGCAGTATTTT CASGDYRTDTQYF NA NA TRBJ2-3 TRBV21-1
TGTGCCAGCAGCTTAAGAGGACAGGGGAACAATGAGCAGTTCTTC CASSLRGQGNNEQFF NA TRBD1 TRBJ2-1 TRBV7-2
TGCGCCAGCAGCCCAGAAATCCGGGACGGGTCCTACGAGCAGTACTTC CASSPEIRDGSYEQYF NA NA TRBJ2-7 TRBV4-3
TGTGCCAGCAGTTTCGGGGCTAGCGGGAGGACCCAGTACTTC CASSFGASGRTQYF NA TRBD2 TRBJ2-5 TRBV27
TGTGCCAGTAGTCTAGCGGGAGCTAAAGAGACCCAGTACTTC CASSLAGAKETQYF once TRBD2 TRBJ2-5 TRBV19
TGCGCCAGCTACGGGCGCGGGGAGAACACTGAAGCTTTCTTT CASYGRGENTEAFF NA NA TRBJ1-1 TRBV10-2
TGCAGCGTTCACGTGTCGGGAGTAACTTCTTACAATGAGCAGTTCTTC CSVHVSGVTSYNEQFF NA NA TRBJ2-1 TRBV29-1
TGTGCCAGCAGTGAAAATTTGGGACGGGGGTGGACTGAAGCTTTCTTT CASSENLGRGWTEAFF NA NA TRBJ1-1 TRBV6-1
TGTGCCAGCAGCGTGGGACAGGGACACACTGAAGCTTTCTTT CASSVGQGHTEAFF NA TRBD1 TRBJ1-1 TRBV7-9
TGCGCCAGCAGCTCACTAGATACTAGCACAGATACGCAGTATTTT CASSSLDTSTDTQYF NA NA TRBJ2-3 TRBV4-1
TGTGCCAGCAGTTTACAGGGACAGGGGAGAGATACGCAGTATTTT CASSLQGQGRDTQYF NA TRBD1 TRBJ2-3 TRBV27
TGTGCTAGTGGTTTGGGGCTGGCGACAGGTGCTGAGCAGTTCTTC CASGLGLATGAEQFF NA NA TRBJ2-1 TRBV12-5
TGTGCCAGTAGTACGGGACAGGGGTATAATGAGCAGTTCTTC CASSTGQGYNEQFF NA TRBD1 TRBJ2-1 TRBV19
TGTGCCAGCAGTCCTACAGGGAATCCCTACGAGCAGTACTTC CASSPTGNPYEQYF NA NA TRBJ2-7 TRBV27
TGTGCCAGCAGCGTAGCCCCAGAATTCACCGGGGAGCTGTTTTTT CASSVAPEFTGELFF NA NA TRBJ2-2 TRBV9
TGCGCCAGCAGCCAAGGCGGGAGCACAGATACGCAGTATTTT CASSQGGSTDTQYF many NA TRBJ2-3 TRBV4-1
TGTGCCAGCAGTTGGAGGAGAGGGACAGATACGCAGTATTTT CASSWRRGTDTQYF NA NA TRBJ2-3 TRBV6-6
TGTGCCAGCAGCGATCCGGGGAGGAACACTGAAGCTTTCTTT CASSDPGRNTEAFF NA NA TRBJ1-1 TRBV7-2
TGTGCCAGCAGCTTAGCTATGCGTGAGCAGTTCTTC CASSLAMREQFF NA NA TRBJ2-1 TRBV7-2
TGCGCCAGCAGCGGGACCCCCCAGGGGCTCTACGAGCAGTACTTC CASSGTPQGLYEQYF NA NA TRBJ2-7 TRBV5-1
TGTGCCAGCAGCTTGGGGCGGAATAGAGCATACACTGAAGCTTTCTTT CASSLGRNRAYTEAFF NA NA TRBJ1-1 TRBV5-6
TGTGCCAGCAGCTTGCAACATAGGGAGGAGCAGTTCTTC CASSLQHREEQFF once NA TRBJ2-1 TRBV5-5
TGTGCCAGCAGTGAAAGGTTTTACGAGCAGTACTTC CASSERFYEQYF NA NA TRBJ2-7 TRBV5-6
TGTGCCAGTAGTATTGGGGGTGGCAGGGTTTATCAGCCCCAGCATTTT CASSIGGGRVYQPQHF NA NA TRBJ1-5 TRBV19
TGTGCCAGCAGCCCCTACCCCCCCACTAGCAGGTACTACGAGCAGTACTTC CASSPYPPTSRYYEQYF NA NA TRBJ2-7 TRBV11-3